This T cell receptor (beta chain) was documented in a study of graft-versus-host responses after intestinal transplantation. Study at large: Multivisceral, liver-intestinal, or isolated intestinal grafts went to recipients. Each recipient received anti-thymocyte globulin induction, then tacrolimus and steroids for approximately three years. Overall study results and limits: Recipient marrow harbored GvH clones, some of which surfaced first in ileum or blood.

Worth noting for this clone: Antigen unknown.

V gave up 4 bases and J gave up 6 bases, with 12 bases separating them. This CDR3 is 13 amino acids long. Germline lookup yields CDR1 SNHLY and CDR2 FYNNEI. Repertoires were generated with immunoSEQ multiplex PCR, while TCRdb's copy carries only in-frame clones and drops some. The repertoire includes some 97,000 clones, roughly 84% of them detected once, and around 0.98% sits in the top ten. V usage is TRBV2 and J usage is TRBJ1-1; TRBD1 is a possible D gene (5 bases). Sequences were derived from unstimulated CD4+ T cells sorted from spleen or lymph node cells, sampled before transplant. This TCR was sampled from a human donor who was the organ donor for an intestinal transplant. DNA of the CDR3: TGTGCCAGCAGTGTCGAGGGGACGGCTGAAGCTTTCTTT. Encoded protein: CASSVEGTAEAFF.